The rows below give T cell receptor beta chains drawn from one sample of a study of CD8+CD57+ T cells in acquired aplastic anemia. A single record per CDR3 protein comes from TCRdb applying MiXCR to the reads. Among more than 150,000 distinct CDR3 sequences listed, around 45% were seen once. Source material: sorted CD4+, CD8+, or CD8+CD57+ T cells (not recorded which) from PBMCs. The receptors come from a human donor with aplastic anemia. Both conserved end residues are part of each CDR3. A D gene is named only where the DNA matches it firmly. Expanded clones are given a class, and other clones once, few, many or no size at all.

d_call,j_call,clone_size,v_call,cdr3_nt,cdr3_aa
.,TRBJ2-2,.,TRBV29-1,TGCAGCGCAGGACGTAACACCGGGGAGCTGTTTTTT,CSAGRNTGELFF
.,TRBJ2-2,many,TRBV29-1,TGCAGCGTTGAAGACCGGGGAAGGGCGAACACCGGGGAGCTGTTTTTT,CSVEDRGRANTGELFF
.,TRBJ2-1,.,TRBV10-3,TGTGCCATCAGTGGGACAGCTAGCTCCTACAATGAGCAGTTCTTC,CAISGTASSYNEQFF
.,TRBJ2-3,.,TRBV7-9,TGTGCCAGCCAGGGACTCCAGGTTGGAGATACGCAGTATTTT,CASQGLQVGDTQYF
.,TRBJ2-7,few,TRBV7-9,TGTGCCAGCAGCTCTCAGGGGCGGCCCTACGAGCAGTACTTC,CASSSQGRPYEQYF
.,TRBJ2-1,few,TRBV6-5,TGTGCCAGCAGTTACGAGGATGAGCAGTTCTTC,CASSYEDEQFF
.,TRBJ2-7,many,TRBV5-1,TGCGCCAGCAGCCAGGGTGGCCCCGAGCAGTACTTC,CASSQGGPEQYF
TRBD1,TRBJ2-7,.,TRBV25-1,TGTGCCAGCATCCCCCCCAGTGGTGCAGGGGGCCCCTACGAGCAGTACTTC,CASIPPSGAGGPYEQYF
.,TRBJ1-1,.,TRBV29-1,TGCAGAACCGAACACACTGAAGCTTTCTTT,CRTEHTEAFF
TRBD1,TRBJ1-1,.,TRBV6-1,TGTGCCAGCAGAGCGGGACAGGGACCAGCTTTCTTT,CASRAGQGPAFF
.,TRBJ1-2,.,TRBV20-1,TGCAGTGCCAGCACGGGATGGAATGGCTACACCTTC,CSASTGWNGYTF
.,TRBJ1-2,.,TRBV24-1,TGTGCCACCAGTGAGGGGGGAGGACAGATCTATGGCTACACCTTC,CATSEGGGQIYGYTF
.,TRBJ1-1,few,TRBV7-3,TGTGCCAGCAGCTTCAACATGAACACTGAAGCTTTCTTT,CASSFNMNTEAFF
.,TRBJ2-7,.,TRBV3-1,TGTGCCAGCAGCCAAGATCCGCAGGCCGAGCAGTACTTC,CASSQDPQAEQYF
.,TRBJ2-7,many,TRBV7-2,TGTGCCAGCAGCTTAGATTGGGGGTACGAGCAGTACTTC,CASSLDWGYEQYF
.,TRBJ2-2,.,TRBV7-2,TGTGCCAGCAGCTCGACAAGGGGGGAGCTGTTTTTT,CASSSTRGELFF
TRBD1,TRBJ2-3,few,TRBV29-1,TGCAGCGTAGGGACAGGGGGCGTCACAGATACGCAGTATTTT,CSVGTGGVTDTQYF
.,TRBJ2-2,few,TRBV11-3,TGTGCCAGCAGCTTAGATATGCAGAACACCGGGGAGCTGTTTTTT,CASSLDMQNTGELFF
.,TRBJ2-2,few,TRBV6-5,TGTGCCAGCAGTTACTCGAGGGTCCTCACGAACACCGGGGAGCTGTTTTTT,CASSYSRVLTNTGELFF
.,TRBJ1-1,many,TRBV6-6,TGTGCCAGCAGTCGCCGGGACGGTCGGAACACTGAAGCTTTCTTT,CASSRRDGRNTEAFF
.,TRBJ2-7,.,TRBV5-4,TGTGCCAGCAGCTTGGAGGTCAGGGGCTTGGGTAGGGTCGAGCAGTACTTC,CASSLEVRGLGRVEQYF
.,TRBJ1-5,many,TRBV27,TGTGCCAGCAGTTTTCAGGATCAGCCCCAGCATTTT,CASSFQDQPQHF
TRBD2,TRBJ2-7,many,TRBV19,TGTGCCAGTGAATCTGCTCGGCCCCTAGCGGGGTCCTACGAGCAGTACTTC,CASESARPLAGSYEQYF
.,TRBJ1-1,many,TRBV20-1,TGCAGTGCTAGAGAGTCTGGGTATAGGGAAGCTTTCTTT,CSARESGYREAFF
.,TRBJ2-7,medium-sized,TRBV24-1,TGTGCCACCAGTGACGGGGAGTGGAGGGAGCAGTACTTC,CATSDGEWREQYF
TRBD1,TRBJ1-2,.,TRBV9,TGTGCCAGCAGTAGAGGGGGACAGGATGGATATGGCTACACCTTC,CASSRGGQDGYGYTF
.,TRBJ2-2,.,TRBV19,TGTGCCAGTAGTATTTCGACAGTTGACACCGGGGAGCTGTTTTTT,CASSISTVDTGELFF
.,TRBJ2-3,.,TRBV19,TGTGCCAGTAGTTCCCCAGGGGACTCCGCAGATACGCAGTATTTT,CASSSPGDSADTQYF
.,TRBJ2-7,.,TRBV5-1,TGCGCCAGCAGCTTGGCCTTGGACACCCTCTACGAGCAGTACTTC,CASSLALDTLYEQYF
.,TRBJ2-7,many,TRBV24-1,TGTGCCACCAGTGAAGCAGGGGGGAACTACGAGCGGTACTTC,CATSEAGGNYERYF
.,TRBJ2-2,.,TRBV4-1,TGCGCCAGCAGCCAACCAACTAGAGGCACCGGGGAGCTGTTTTTT,CASSQPTRGTGELFF
.,TRBJ2-5,.,TRBV6-5,TGTGCCAGCAGTTACTCACAGGTACAAGAGACCCAGTACTTC,CASSYSQVQETQYF
.,TRBJ2-7,.,TRBV4-2,TGTGCCAGCAGCCCAGAGGGGGGCGGGAGTAGGTACGAGCAGTACTTC,CASSPEGGGSRYEQYF
TRBD2,TRBJ2-7,.,TRBV24-1,TGTGCCACCAGTGACGGGGGACTAGCGGGGGGGCCCTGGGAGCAGTACTTC,CATSDGGLAGGPWEQYF
.,TRBJ2-5,once,TRBV6-2/TRBV6-3,TGTGCCAGCAGTTCAATTCGTGGAGCGAATCCCCGCAGCCAAGAGACCCAGTACTTC,CASSSIRGANPRSQETQYF
.,TRBJ1-1,once,TRBV29-1,TGCAGCGGAACGAGAGGGCGGAACACTGAAGCTTTCTTT,CSGTRGRNTEAFF
TRBD1,TRBJ1-3,many,TRBV19,TGTGCCAGTAGAGTGGACAGGGGTTCTGGAAACACCATATATTTT,CASRVDRGSGNTIYF
.,TRBJ1-2,.,TRBV7-6,TGTGCCAGCAGCCCGTCCCTGGGAGGCTACACCTTC,CASSPSLGGYTF
.,TRBJ2-1,many,TRBV4-1,TGCGCCAGCAGCCCCCCCCTCGTGTTGTCAGGGCAGTTCTTC,CASSPPLVLSGQFF
.,TRBJ2-1,many,TRBV7-2,TGTGCCAGCAGCTTAGCCCGATCCTTATACAATGAGCAGTTCTTC,CASSLARSLYNEQFF
.,TRBJ2-1,many,TRBV5-5,TGTGCCAGCAGCTTGGAACTAGCTTCCCACAATGAGCAGTTCTTC,CASSLELASHNEQFF
.,TRBJ1-1,.,TRBV28,TGTGCCAGCACCCTTCCAATAGAGAACACTGAAGCTTTCTTT,CASTLPIENTEAFF
.,TRBJ1-1,.,TRBV20-1,TGCAGGGGATATCTCAGCGCCATGAACACTGAAGCTTTCTTT,CRGYLSAMNTEAFF
TRBD2,TRBJ2-3,.,TRBV15,TGTGCCACCTTTAGCGGGGGGAGCACAGATACGCAGTATTTT,CATFSGGSTDTQYF
.,TRBJ2-3,many,TRBV4-2,TGTGCCAGCGCGCCTCTCGGGGGCTTAAGCACAGATACGCAGTATTTT,CASAPLGGLSTDTQYF
.,TRBJ2-7,many,TRBV29-1,TGCAGCGTTGAAGATATAGGGAACTACGAGCAGTACTTC,CSVEDIGNYEQYF
.,TRBJ2-7,.,TRBV6-1,TGTGCCAGCAAGCCTAGCTCCTACGAGCAGTACTTC,CASKPSSYEQYF
.,TRBJ2-5,.,TRBV10-3,TGTGCCATCGGCGGAGAGACCCAGTACTTC,CAIGGETQYF
.,TRBJ2-5,.,TRBV20-1,TGCAGTGCTAGAGGGGGAGGCGGGGAGACCCAGTACTTC,CSARGGGGETQYF
TRBD2,TRBJ2-3,few,TRBV10-3,TGTGCCATCAGTGAGTCGACGGGACTAGCGTCGGGAGATACGCAGTATTTT,CAISESTGLASGDTQYF
TRBD1,TRBJ2-7,.,TRBV19,TGTGCCAGTAGTACACTACAGGGGTCCTCCTACGAGCAGTACTTC,CASSTLQGSSYEQYF
.,TRBJ1-5,few,TRBV10-3,TGTGCCGTCAGGGCAGATAGCAATCAGCCCCAGCATTTT,CAVRADSNQPQHF
TRBD1,TRBJ2-7,.,TRBV5-1,TGCGCCAGCAGCTTGGATTCAGGGGGCCTTGAGCAGTACTTC,CASSLDSGGLEQYF
.,TRBJ1-2,few,TRBV28,TGTGCCAGCAGTTTAGGGCAGGGGTATGGCTACACCTTC,CASSLGQGYGYTF